The next 29 T cell receptor beta chains were all read from a single sample in a study of Ad26.COV2.S vaccination and SARS-CoV-2 variants (dated by TCRdb to the early 2020s). Library method: the immunoSEQ multiplex PCR assay. TCRdb retrieved this table from immuneACCESS and kept in-frame rearrangements only. Not all clones are present; in checked studies, unresolved V genes account for under half, and no reason is known for the remainder. The sample records fewer than 400,000 clones, roughly nine tenths of which are singletons. Around 5.5% of the sample is held by the ten biggest clonotypes. The label giving this sample's treatment or condition can be read as: some 20 received Ad26.COV2.S at low or high dose, single or two shots; a few received placebo; per-sample allocation not given. Repertoires of vaccine and placebo recipients were sequenced from samples collected on day 63 after the first injection.

The source material was peripheral blood, sampled in a trial of Ad26.COV2.S vaccine versus placebo. The receptors originated from a person between 18 and 60 years old who received the Ad26.COV2.S COVID-19 vaccine or a placebo.

The chain combines TRBV6-6 with TRBJ2-7, with D unresolved. Per the germline V gene, CDR1 is MNHNY and CDR2 is SVGAGI (reference sequence). The CDR3 sequence is 13 residues long. V was trimmed by 6 bases and J by 3 bases, leaving 12 bases between them. CDR3 DNA sequence: TGTGCCAGCAGAGGCCCCCAAATCTACGAGCAGTACTTC. Translating it yields CASRGPQIYEQYF.

The chain carries TRBV7-6 and TRBJ2-7, with 9 positions matching TRBD1. Germline V lookup: CDR1 SGHVS, CDR2 FNYEAQ. The CDR3 length is 14 residues. Losses at the gene ends were 5 bases for V and 3 bases for J; bases not matched to a gene: 5. CDR3: CASSAGTGLYEQYF. The CDR3 coding sequence is TGTGCCAGCAGCGCCGGGACAGGGCTCTACGAGCAGTACTTC.

V and J are TRBV29-1 and TRBJ1-1, with D possibly matching TRBD1 (6 bases). Germline values: CDR1 SQVTM, CDR2 ANQGSEA. V lost 5 bases to trimming and J lost 6 bases, with 19 bases between them. The CDR3 runs to 14 residues. CDR3 bases: TGCAGCGTTTTTCTCCCGGGGGGCGGGTCTGAAGCTTTCTTT. This encodes CSVFLPGGGSEAFF.

V usage is TRBV13 and J usage is TRBJ1-1; tentatively, D is TRBD1 (6 bases). The length of the CDR3 is 13 residues. V lost 5 bases and J 6 bases, leaving 13 bases between the germline ends. Germline V gene data show CDR1 as PRHDT and CDR2 as FYEKMQ (reference sequence). In DNA, the CDR3 is TGTGCCAGCAGCCTTGATAGGGGGGCTGAAGCTTTCTTT. Translating it yields CASSLDRGAEAFF.

The J gene is TRBJ1-1, the V gene TRBV5-5; the D is unclear. The germline CDR1 and CDR2 sequences are SGHKS and YYEKEE (reference sequence). V gave up 0 bases and J gave up 4 bases, with 13 bases separating them. The CDR3 loop spans 15 amino acids. The CDR3 nucleotides are TGTGCCAGCAGCTTGGTTTGGGAATACGGCACTGAAGCTTTCTTT. Protein: CASSLVWEYGTEAFF.

The chain links TRBV7-3 to TRBJ2-3, with D tentatively TRBD1 or TRBD2 (5 bases each). The CDR3 loop spans 15 amino acids. V lost 5 bases to trimming and J lost 2 bases, with 14 bases between them. CDR1 and CDR2 from the germline V gene are SGHTA and FQGTGA. CDR3 in DNA: TGTGCCAGCAGCCTGGTGGGGGTAGCCACAGATACGCAGTATTTT. This gives the protein CASSLVGVATDTQYF. The variable domain in full, completed from reference TRBV7-3 and TRBJ2-3, reads GAGVSQTPSNKVTEKGKYVELRCDPISGHTALYWYRQSLGQGPEFLIYFQGTGAADDSGLPNDRFFAVRPEGSVSTLKIQRTERGDSAVYLCASSLVGVATDTQYFGPGTRLTVL.

The rearrangement uses TRBV3-1 (or the pseudogene TRBV3-2) and TRBJ2-7, with 8 bases aligning to TRBD1. CDR3 length: 17 residues. Trimming at V came to 3 bases and at J to 4 bases, leaving 14 bases not matched to a gene. Germline CDR1 reads LGHDT; CDR2 reads YNNKEL (reference sequence). Here the CDR3 reads CASSQRTGPEFRYEQYF. The CDR3 nucleotides are TGTGCCAGCAGCCAGCGGACAGGGCCCGAATTCAGGTACGAGCAGTACTTC.

The chain has TRBV6-1 and TRBJ1-2, with D possibly TRBD1 on 6 matching bases. V lost 3 bases and J 4 bases, leaving 15 bases between the germline ends. The CDR3 runs 15 residues. Germline V lookup: CDR1 MNHNS, CDR2 SASEGT. CDR3 nucleotides: TGTGCCAGCAGTGAGTACGTTTCGACAGGCTATGGCTACACCTTC. Its translation: CASSEYVSTGYGYTF.

The chain links TRBV5-3 to TRBJ1-3; D is unclear. TRBV5-3 is treated as an ORF (open reading frame) with a function not yet certain. The CDR3 is 15 amino acids. V was clipped by 0 bases and J by 0 bases, with 7 bases between them. CDR3 sequence (DNA): TGTGCCAGAAGCTTGGACGGCGGCTCTGGAAACACCATATATTTT. This encodes CARSLDGGSGNTIYF.

This sequence joins TRBV7-3 and TRBJ1-1, with unresolved D. V was pared by 2 bases and J by 1 base, with 8 bases between. This CDR3 contains 14 residues. CDR1 is SGHTA and CDR2 is FQGTGA in the germline V gene. The CDR3 here is CASSLGWANTEAFF. The CDR3, as DNA: TGTGCCAGCAGCTTAGGATGGGCGAACACTGAAGCTTTCTTT.

The rearrangement links TRBV14 to TRBJ2-1; D is unresolved. V lost 2 bases to trimming and J lost 0 bases, with 14 bases between them. Germline V CDR1 and CDR2: SGHDN, FVKESK. This CDR3 has 17 residues. CDR3 residues: CASSQLSGYSSYNEQFF. CDR3 nucleotides: TGTGCCAGCAGCCAACTTTCGGGTTACAGCTCCTACAATGAGCAGTTCTTC.

V gene TRBV18 combines with J gene TRBJ1-1, with D perhaps matching TRBD1 (5 bases). Germline lookup yields CDR1 KGHSH and CDR2 LQKENI. There are 16 residues in the CDR3. Trimming removed 0 bases from V and 2 bases from J, with 13 bases in between. This CDR3 reads CASSPPRPGLNTEAFF. The CDR3, as DNA: TGTGCCAGCTCACCACCCCGACCGGGACTTAACACTGAAGCTTTCTTT.

The rearrangement links TRBV7-2 to TRBJ2-3, with 8 bases that match TRBD2. J was trimmed by 2 bases and V by 5 bases; bases with no gene match: 15. The CDR3 totals 18 residues. Germline CDR1 and CDR2: SGHTA and FQGNSA. The CDR3 spells CASSQPSRSGRTTDTQYF. CDR3 nucleotide sequence: TGTGCCAGCAGCCAGCCCTCAAGGAGCGGGAGAACCACAGATACGCAGTATTTT.

A few counts support this clone. The chain is built from TRBV6-2 or TRBV6-3 and TRBJ2-7; tentatively, D is TRBD1 (5 bases). Germline lookup yields CDR1 MNHEY and CDR2 SVGEGT. CDR3 length: 16 residues. Trimming pared 0 bases from V and 0 bases from J, leaving 12 bases between. The CDR3 sequence is CASSYSMGRRSYEQYF. CDR3 nucleotides: TGTGCCAGCAGTTACTCGATGGGGCGACGCTCCTACGAGCAGTACTTC.

The V call is TRBV15, the J call TRBJ1-1; TRBD1 matches 7 bases. The CDR3 runs to 12 residues. Trimming at V came to 4 bases and at J to 8 bases, leaving 4 bases not matched to a gene. Germline V CDR1 and CDR2: LNHNV, YYDKDF (reference sequence). Here the CDR3 reads CATSKTGIEAFF. Written as DNA, the CDR3 is TGTGCCACCAGCAAGACAGGGATCGAAGCTTTCTTT.

The genes are TRBV2 and TRBJ2-1; 7 bases are a match to TRBD2. V dropped 8 bases and J dropped 0; count of bases not matched to a gene: 4. This CDR3 comprises 14 residues. Germline assignment: CDR1 SNHLY and CDR2 FYNNEI. CDR3 nucleotide sequence: TGTGCCAGCTACGGGACTACCTCCTACAATGAGCAGTTCTTC. Amino acids: CASYGTTSYNEQFF.

The rearrangement uses TRBV19 and TRBJ1-6, with 7 bases matching TRBD1. The CDR3 extends over 13 amino acids. The J segment lost 8 bases and the V segment lost 7 bases, leaving 5 bases of the junction unmatched. CDR1 is LNHDA and CDR2 is SQIVND in the germline V gene (reference sequence). The chain's CDR3 is CASTTGADSPLHF. The CDR3 region has the DNA TGTGCCAGTACCACAGGGGCGGATTCACCCCTCCACTTT.

This clone has just one count. The rearrangement links TRBV18 to TRBJ2-1; D tentatively reads TRBD1 or TRBD2 (5 bases each). There are 15 residues in the CDR3. The V gene's germline CDR1 is KGHSH and CDR2 LQKENI. V was cut by 6 bases and J by 4 bases, with 16 bases left in between. The CDR3 spells CASSDGATFYNEQFF. The CDR3 nucleotides are TGTGCCAGCTCTGACGGGGCCACTTTTTACAATGAGCAGTTCTTC.

This clone was found once. The chain uses TRBV7-8 and TRBJ1-1; no reliable D call. CDR1 SGHVS and CDR2 FQNEAQ come from the germline V gene. The V end lost 4 bases, the J end lost 10 bases, and 19 bases lay between the germline ends. CDR3 length: 14 residues. The CDR3 region is CASSYRENTGAAFF. The CDR3 bases are TGTGCCAGCAGCTACCGGGAGAACACTGGAGCAGCTTTCTTT.

The chain recombines TRBV6-2 or TRBV6-3 with TRBJ2-7; D uncertain. Trimming left V 0 bases short and J 1 base short, with 4 bases between. This CDR3 comprises 13 residues. CDR1 MNHEY and CDR2 SVGEGT come from the germline V gene. CDR3 amino acids: CASSYSTSYEQYF. CDR3 in DNA: TGTGCCAGCAGTTACTCGACTTCCTACGAGCAGTACTTC.

This rearrangement joins TRBV11-2 to TRBJ2-7; 11 bases are shared with TRBD2. The CDR3 spans 16 residues. V lost 3 bases, J lost 6 bases, and 10 bases stayed unmatched. Looked up from germline, CDR1 is SGHAT and CDR2 is FQNNGV. As DNA, the CDR3 is TGTGCCAGCAGCTTCGGACTAGCGGGCCCCGGGCCCGAGCAGTACGTC. Its translation is CASSFGLAGPGPEQYV.

This clone was counted a single time. This chain connects TRBV30 to TRBJ1-5; a possible D gene is TRBD1 (6 bases). The CDR3 totals 13 residues. From germline, CDR1 is GTSNPN and CDR2 SVGIG (reference sequence). V lost 6 bases, J lost 4 bases, and 13 bases lay in between. The CDR3 nucleotides read TGTGCCTGTTCCTCAGGGGCAAATCAGCCCCAGCATTTT. It translates to CACSSGANQPQHF.

V and J are TRBV5-4 and TRBJ2-5; no firm D call. This CDR3 has 12 amino acids. V lost 1 base, J lost 5 bases, and 6 bases lay in between. In germline, CDR1 is SGHNT, CDR2 YYREEE (reference sequence). The CDR3 region is CASSLLPETQYF. As DNA, the CDR3 is TGTGCCAGCAGCTTGCTTCCCGAGACCCAGTACTTC.

The chain employs TRBV3-1 (or the pseudogene TRBV3-2) and TRBJ2-3, with D maybe TRBD2 (6 bases). The V gene's germline CDR1 is LGHDT and CDR2 YNNKEL (reference sequence). The CDR3 extends over 18 amino acids. V shed 4 bases and J shed 0 bases, with 20 bases lying between them. The CDR3 protein is CASSLAGLSPRSTDTQYF. The DNA of the CDR3 is TGTGCCAGCAGCCTGGCGGGGCTCTCGCCCCGTAGCACAGATACGCAGTATTTT.

The chain is built from TRBV6-5 and TRBJ2-7; a possible D gene is TRBD2 (5 bases). The CDR3 totals 13 residues. Trimming took 4 bases from V and 6 from J, leaving 13 bases between them. Germline lookup yields CDR1 MNHEY and CDR2 SVGAGI. This CDR3 is CASSSRPEGEQYV. DNA for the CDR3: TGTGCCAGCAGTTCACGCCCTGAGGGCGAGCAGTACGTC.

The rearrangement uses TRBV24-1 and TRBJ2-3, with 9 bases lining up with TRBD1. After removal of 3 bases from V and 5 bases from J, the junction contained 8 bases not matched to a gene. Germline V CDR1 and CDR2: KGHDR, SFDVKD. CDR3 length: 16 residues. CDR3 protein: CATSDPGQGTGDTQYF. The CDR3, as DNA: TGTGCCACCAGTGATCCCGGACAGGGGACAGGAGATACGCAGTATTTT.

The chain combines TRBV6-5 with TRBJ2-5, with a weak D call TRBD2 (6 bases). Germline CDR1 is MNHEY and CDR2 is SVGAGI. The CDR3 spans 12 residues. The V end was cut by 6 bases, the J end by 5 bases, with 10 bases between. CDR3 coding DNA: TGTGCCAGCAGCTTCGGAGGGGAGACCCAGTACTTC. Residues: CASSFGGETQYF.

V and J are TRBV7-8 and TRBJ1-1, with D perhaps matching TRBD1 (5 bases). The CDR3 extends over 15 amino acids. V lost 5 bases to trimming and J lost 5 bases, with 18 bases between them. Germline values: CDR1 SGHVS, CDR2 FQNEAQ. The DNA for the CDR3 is TGTGCCAGCAGCATTCCGGGGAGGGGCTGGACTGAAGCTTTCTTT. It codes for CASSIPGRGWTEAFF.

The V and J genes are TRBV4-1 and TRBJ1-4, with a tentative D call TRBD1 (5 bases). From germline, CDR1 is MGHRA and CDR2 YSYEKL. Trimming cost V 1 base and J 8 bases, with 11 bases left between them. The CDR3 extends over 14 amino acids. The CDR3 coding sequence is TGCGCCAGCAGCCAAGTTGAGAGGGGCGAAAAACTGTTTTTT. It specifies CASSQVERGEKLFF.